This T cell receptor beta chain was identified in a study of blood T cell repertoires in COVID-19 (dated by TCRdb to 2018 to 2020). At the level of the whole study: Samples from collaborators originated in the United States, Italy and Spain and spanned both the acute and convalescent phases of COVID-19. Nearly every sample came with metadata listing a de-identified subject ID, COVID-19 status, age in years and sex. Deeply sampled blood TCRbeta repertoires from subjects exposed to, actively infected with, or recovered from COVID-19 were included in the dataset. The prospective study material was composed of cDNA or gDNA derived from T cells, B-cell-depleted T cells, or PBMCs. A freely available public database, intended as a resource for researchers studying the immune response to SARS-CoV-2, is where the repertoires were released. Samples came from the ongoing ImmuneRACE study (first 160 participants) plus 1,254 subjects from 6 global collaborators. Where HLA class I and class II types were available, the types were taken from metadata supplied by the sample provider, not from assay-based typing.

Measured from the cysteine to the phenylalanine, the CDR3 is 13 residues long. Only the CDR3 portion is preserved as DNA: 39 bases, with reading frame beginning at the first base. The trim is 7 bases for V and 7 bases for J, with a gap of 17 bases between the germline ends. CDR1 MDHEN and CDR2 SYDVKM were looked up in the germline V gene. Only a few counts were recorded for this clone. Its cognate antigen has yet to be identified. Per-nucleotide qualities are absent, and no much larger clonotype sits a single base away. Points the paper makes about the study in general: How much clinical and demographic metadata was included differed by source and by participant, and the metadata was provided uncurated.

Whole blood was collected in K2EDTA tubes by collaborating institutions according to the institutions' own protocols. For TCRbeta analysis, collaborators shipped samples as frozen whole blood, isolated PBMCs, or DNA extracted from either of those sample types. TCRbeta CDR3 regions were amplified from genomic DNA using the immunoSEQ Assay, a bias-controlled multiplex PCR. Concerning the study's data processing: The number of nucleated cells in each sample was estimated by amplification of reference gene primers within the assay. To quantify the absolute abundance of each unique TCRbeta CDR3 rearrangement, sequence reads were collapsed and filtered. For each sample, productive Simpson clonality was calculated as the square root of Simpson's diversity index across productive rearrangements. TCRdb took this table from immuneACCESS and kept in-frame rearrangements with V and J called. Such tables lack part of the clones; where checked against another copy, unresolved V genes explain under half of the gap, and the rest is unexplained. Clone size and V and J calls were adopted from that table, with D and trimming inferred from the DNA. Within this sample are nearly 60,000 clones, with 90% of them counted one time only. The ten largest clones add up to about 13% of the sample.

The sequence joins TRBV28 to TRBJ2-7, and possibly TRBD2, on 5 matching bases. The source is a man aged 55 to 69 with active COVID-19. Sequenced input: peripheral blood. The nucleotide sequence reads TGTGCCAGCATCCCCGGCGGGTTGACTGAGCAGTACTTC. Its protein reads: CASIPGGLTEQYF.